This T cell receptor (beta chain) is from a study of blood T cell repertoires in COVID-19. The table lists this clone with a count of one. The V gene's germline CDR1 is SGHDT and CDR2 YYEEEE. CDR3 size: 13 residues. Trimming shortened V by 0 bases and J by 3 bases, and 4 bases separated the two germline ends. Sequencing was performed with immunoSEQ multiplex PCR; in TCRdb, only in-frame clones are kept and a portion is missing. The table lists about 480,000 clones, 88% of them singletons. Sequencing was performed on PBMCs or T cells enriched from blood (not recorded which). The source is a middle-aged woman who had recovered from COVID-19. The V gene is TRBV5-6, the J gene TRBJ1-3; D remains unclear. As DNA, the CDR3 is TGTGCCAGCAGCTTGGCCGTTGGAAACACCATATATTTT. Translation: CASSLAVGNTIYF.